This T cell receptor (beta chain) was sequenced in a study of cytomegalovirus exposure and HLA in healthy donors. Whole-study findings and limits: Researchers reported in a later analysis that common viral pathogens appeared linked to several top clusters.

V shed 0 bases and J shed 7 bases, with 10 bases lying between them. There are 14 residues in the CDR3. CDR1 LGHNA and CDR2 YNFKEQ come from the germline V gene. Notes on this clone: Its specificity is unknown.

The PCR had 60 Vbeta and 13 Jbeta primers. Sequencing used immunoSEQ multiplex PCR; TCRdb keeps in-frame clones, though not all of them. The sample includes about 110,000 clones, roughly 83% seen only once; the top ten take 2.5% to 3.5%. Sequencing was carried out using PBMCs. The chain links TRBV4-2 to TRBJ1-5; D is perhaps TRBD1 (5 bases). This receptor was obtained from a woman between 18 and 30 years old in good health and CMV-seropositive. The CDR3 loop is CASSQDDGGQPQHF. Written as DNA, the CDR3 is TGTGCCAGCAGCCAAGATGACGGGGGACAGCCCCAGCATTTT.